The entry below gives a single TCR beta chain sequence along with its context. What it binds is unknown. This entry is derived from a study of cytomegalovirus exposure and HLA in healthy donors. PCR involved 60 Vbeta and 13 Jbeta primers. This table comes from immunoSEQ multiplex PCR, and its TCRdb copy is limited to in-frame clones, with some not included. The sample contains under 200,000 clones, around 84% of which appear only once. As for the donors, each was a healthy bone marrow donor. Findings of the study overall: In a later analysis, an Asian-associated ancestry cluster reportedly showed fewer N-insertions than the approximately 610-donor mean.

The V gene lost 0 bases and the J gene lost 6 bases, with 12 bases spanning the gap. Germline CDR1 is SGHRS and CDR2 is YFSETQ. The CDR3 contains 14 residues. The J gene is TRBJ1-2, the V gene TRBV5-1, with D perhaps TRBD1 (5 bases). The sequence derives from a woman aged 40-49 years in good health and CMV-seronegative. The sample comprised PBMCs. The CDR3 loop is CASSLVGGVDGYTF. CDR3 nucleotides: TGCGCCAGCAGCTTGGTAGGAGGGGTGGATGGCTACACCTTC.